Listed below are T cell receptor beta chains from one sample, sequenced in a study of blood T cell repertoires in COVID-19. TCRdb keeps only in-frame clones here, not all; method: immunoSEQ multiplex PCR. The table includes just over 300,000 clones, 65% to 90% detected once. The material sequenced was PBMCs or T cells enriched from blood (not recorded which). These receptors were taken from a young man who had recovered from COVID-19. Each CDR3 is given with its conserved first and last residue. A D gene is named only where the DNA matches it firmly. Clone sizes are given selectively: once, few, many, or a class where the clone is expanded.

TRBJ1-1,TRBD1,TRBV4-1,.,TGCGCCAGCAGAGACTACCCCTTGTTGGGACAGGGGGGGAAATCTGAAGCTTTCTTT,CASRDYPLLGQGGKSEAFF
TRBJ2-2,TRBD1,TRBV5-1,.,TGCGCCAGCAGCCCCCCGGGACAGGGAGCGGGCGGGGAGCTGTTTTTT,CASSPPGQGAGGELFF
TRBJ1-5,TRBD1,TRBV19,few,TGTGCCAGTAGTCCAGGGACAGCCTCGTGGGCCACCAATCAGCCCCAGCATTTT,CASSPGTASWATNQPQHF
TRBJ1-1,TRBD1,TRBV10-3,.,TGTGCCATCAGTCGGGACAGTGAAGCTTTCTTT,CAISRDSEAFF
TRBJ2-1,TRBD2,TRBV24-1,.,TGTGCCACCAGTGACCCAACTAGCGGGTACTACAATGAGCAGTTCTTC,CATSDPTSGYYNEQFF
TRBJ1-1,.,TRBV6-5,few,TGTGCCAGTGGACAGCGGAACACTGAAGCTTTCTTT,CASGQRNTEAFF
TRBJ1-5,TRBD1,TRBV27,.,TGTGCCAGCAGTCAAACAGGGGGGAAACTCCATAATCAGCCCCAGCATTTT,CASSQTGGKLHNQPQHF
TRBJ1-5,.,TRBV6-1,.,TGTGCCAGCAGTGAGTCCCCGAATCAGCCCCAGCATTTT,CASSESPNQPQHF
TRBJ2-3,.,TRBV5-4,once,TGTGCCAGCAGCTTGCTTCGCCAGGACACAGATACGCAGTATTTT,CASSLLRQDTDTQYF
TRBJ2-1,.,TRBV20-1,.,TGCAGTGCTGGCGGGGACGAGCAGTTCTTC,CSAGGDEQFF